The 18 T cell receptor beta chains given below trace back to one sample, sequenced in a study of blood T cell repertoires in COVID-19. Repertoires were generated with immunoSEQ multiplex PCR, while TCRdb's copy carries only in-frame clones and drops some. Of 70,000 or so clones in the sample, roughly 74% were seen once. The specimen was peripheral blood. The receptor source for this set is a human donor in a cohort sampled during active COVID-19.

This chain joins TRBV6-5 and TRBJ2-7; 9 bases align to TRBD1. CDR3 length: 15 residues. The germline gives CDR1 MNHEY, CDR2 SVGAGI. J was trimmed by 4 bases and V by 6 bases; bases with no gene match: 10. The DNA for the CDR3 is TGTGCCAGCAGAGATACCGGGACAGGGTCTTACGAGCAGTACTTC. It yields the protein CASRDTGTGSYEQYF.

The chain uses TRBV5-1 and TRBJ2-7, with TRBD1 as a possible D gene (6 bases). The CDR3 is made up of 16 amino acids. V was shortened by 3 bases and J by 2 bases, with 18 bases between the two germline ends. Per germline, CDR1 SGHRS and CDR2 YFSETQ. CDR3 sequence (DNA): TGCGCCAGCAGCTCCACCGGGACACCCGATACCTACGAGCAGTACTTC. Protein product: CASSSTGTPDTYEQYF.

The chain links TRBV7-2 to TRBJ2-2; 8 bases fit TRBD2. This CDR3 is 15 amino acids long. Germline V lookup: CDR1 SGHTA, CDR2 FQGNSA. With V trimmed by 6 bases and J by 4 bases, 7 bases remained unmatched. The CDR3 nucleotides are TGTGCCAGCAGAACCTCGCGGGGGGTCACCGGGGAGCTGTTTTTT. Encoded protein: CASRTSRGVTGELFF.

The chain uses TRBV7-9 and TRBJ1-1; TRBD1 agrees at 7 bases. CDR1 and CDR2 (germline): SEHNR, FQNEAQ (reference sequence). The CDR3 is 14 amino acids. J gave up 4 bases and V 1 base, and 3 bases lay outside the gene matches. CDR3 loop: CASSLVQGGTEAFF. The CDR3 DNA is TGTGCCAGCAGCTTAGTCCAGGGGGGCACTGAAGCTTTCTTT.

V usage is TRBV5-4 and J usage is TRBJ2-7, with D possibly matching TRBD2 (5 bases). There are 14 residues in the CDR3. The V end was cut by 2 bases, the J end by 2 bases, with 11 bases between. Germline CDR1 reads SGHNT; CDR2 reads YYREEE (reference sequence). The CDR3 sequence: CASSFNGGPYEQYF. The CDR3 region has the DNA TGTGCCAGCAGCTTTAATGGAGGACCCTACGAGCAGTACTTC.

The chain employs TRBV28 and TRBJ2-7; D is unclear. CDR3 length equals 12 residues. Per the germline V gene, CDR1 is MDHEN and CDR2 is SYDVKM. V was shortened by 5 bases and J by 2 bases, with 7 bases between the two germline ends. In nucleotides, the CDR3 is TGTGCCAGCAGTACCAGTACCTACGAGCAGTACTTC. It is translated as CASSTSTYEQYF.

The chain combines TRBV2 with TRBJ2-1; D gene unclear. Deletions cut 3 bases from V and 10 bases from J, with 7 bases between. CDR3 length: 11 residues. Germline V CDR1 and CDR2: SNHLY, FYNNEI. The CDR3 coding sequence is TGTGCCAGCAGTGAGCGCTGGGAGCAGTTCTTC. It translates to CASSERWEQFF.

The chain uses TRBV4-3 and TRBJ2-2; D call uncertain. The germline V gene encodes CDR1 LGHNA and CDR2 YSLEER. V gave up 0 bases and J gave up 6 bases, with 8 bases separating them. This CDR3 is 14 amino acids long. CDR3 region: CASSQDRSPGELFF. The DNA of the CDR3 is TGCGCCAGCAGCCAAGATAGGAGTCCCGGGGAGCTGTTTTTT.

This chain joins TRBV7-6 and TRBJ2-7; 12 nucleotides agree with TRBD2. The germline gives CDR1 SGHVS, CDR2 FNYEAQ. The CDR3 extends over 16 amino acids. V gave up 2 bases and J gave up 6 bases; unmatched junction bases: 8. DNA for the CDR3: TGTGCCAGCAGCTTACAGGCTAGCGGGAGGGCCAGCGAGCAGTACTTC. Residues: CASSLQASGRASEQYF. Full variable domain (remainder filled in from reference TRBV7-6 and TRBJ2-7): GAGVSQSPRYKVTKRGQDVALRCDPISGHVSLYWYRQALGQGPEFLTYFNYEAQQDKSGLPNDRFSAERPEGSISTLTIQRTEQRDSAMYRCASSLQASGRASEQYFGPGTRLTVT.

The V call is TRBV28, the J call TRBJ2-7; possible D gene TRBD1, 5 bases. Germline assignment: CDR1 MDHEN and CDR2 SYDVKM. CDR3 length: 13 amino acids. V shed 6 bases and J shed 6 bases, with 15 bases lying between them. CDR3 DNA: TGTGCCAGCAGGGGGCAAGTTTTAAGCGAGCAGTACTTC. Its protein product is CASRGQVLSEQYF.

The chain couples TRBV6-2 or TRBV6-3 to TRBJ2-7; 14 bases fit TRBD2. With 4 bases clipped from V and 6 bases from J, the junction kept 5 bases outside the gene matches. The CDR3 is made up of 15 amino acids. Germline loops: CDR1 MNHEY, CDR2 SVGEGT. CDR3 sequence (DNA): TGTGCCAGCAGTTGGGGACTAGCGGGAGTGGGCGAGCAGTACTTC. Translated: CASSWGLAGVGEQYF.

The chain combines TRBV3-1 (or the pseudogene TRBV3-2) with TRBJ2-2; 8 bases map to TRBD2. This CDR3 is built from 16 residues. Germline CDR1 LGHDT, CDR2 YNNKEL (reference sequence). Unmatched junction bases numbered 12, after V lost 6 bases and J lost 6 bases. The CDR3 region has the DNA TGTGCCAGCAGTCCAACCAGGAGCGGGAGACCCGGGGAGCTGTTTTTT. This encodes CASSPTRSGRPGELFF.

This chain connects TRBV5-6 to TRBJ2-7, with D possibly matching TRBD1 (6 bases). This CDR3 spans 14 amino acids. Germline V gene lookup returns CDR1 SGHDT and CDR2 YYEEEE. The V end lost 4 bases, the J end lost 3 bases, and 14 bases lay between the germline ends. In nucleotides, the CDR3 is TGTGCCAGCAGCCCTCCGACAGGCCACTACGAGCAGTACTTC. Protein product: CASSPPTGHYEQYF.

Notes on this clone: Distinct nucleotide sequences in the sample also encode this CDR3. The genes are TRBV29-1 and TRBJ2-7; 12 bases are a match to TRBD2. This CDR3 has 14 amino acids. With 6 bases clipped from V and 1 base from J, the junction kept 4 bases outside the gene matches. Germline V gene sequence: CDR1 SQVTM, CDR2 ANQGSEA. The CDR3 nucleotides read TGCAGCGTGGGGGGACTAGCGGGTTCCTACGAGCAGTACTTC. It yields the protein CSVGGLAGSYEQYF.

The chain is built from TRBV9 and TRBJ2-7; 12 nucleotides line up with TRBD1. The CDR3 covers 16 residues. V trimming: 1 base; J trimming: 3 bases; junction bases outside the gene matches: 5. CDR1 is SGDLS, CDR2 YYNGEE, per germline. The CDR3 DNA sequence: TGTGCCAGCAGCGTAACAGGGACAGGGGGCATCTACGAGCAGTACTTC. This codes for CASSVTGTGGIYEQYF.

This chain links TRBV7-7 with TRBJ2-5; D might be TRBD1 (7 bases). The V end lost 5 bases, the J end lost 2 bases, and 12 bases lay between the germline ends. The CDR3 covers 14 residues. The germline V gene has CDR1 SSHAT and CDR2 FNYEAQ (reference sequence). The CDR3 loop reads CASSLGGQQETQYF. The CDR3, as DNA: TGTGCCAGCAGCCTGGGGGGACAGCAAGAGACCCAGTACTTC. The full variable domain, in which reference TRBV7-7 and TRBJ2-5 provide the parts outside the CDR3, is GAGVSQSPRYKVTKRGQDVTLRCDPISSHATLYWYQQALGQGPEFLTYFNYEAQPDKSGLPSDRFSAERPEGSISTLTIQRTEQRDSAMYRCASSLGGQQETQYFGPGTRLLVL.

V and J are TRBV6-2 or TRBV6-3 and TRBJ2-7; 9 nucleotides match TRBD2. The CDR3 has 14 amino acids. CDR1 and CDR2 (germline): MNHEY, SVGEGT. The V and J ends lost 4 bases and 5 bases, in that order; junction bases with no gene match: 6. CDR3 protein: CASSLAGAAHEQYF. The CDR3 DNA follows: TGTGCCAGCAGTTTAGCGGGAGCCGCACACGAGCAGTACTTC.

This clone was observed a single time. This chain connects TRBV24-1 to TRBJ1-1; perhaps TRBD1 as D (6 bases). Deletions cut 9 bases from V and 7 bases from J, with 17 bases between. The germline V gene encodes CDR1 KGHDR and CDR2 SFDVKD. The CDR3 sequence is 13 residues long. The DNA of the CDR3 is TGTGCCACCCCGTGGCTGGGAGGGGGTGAAGCTTTCTTT. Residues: CATPWLGGGEAFF.